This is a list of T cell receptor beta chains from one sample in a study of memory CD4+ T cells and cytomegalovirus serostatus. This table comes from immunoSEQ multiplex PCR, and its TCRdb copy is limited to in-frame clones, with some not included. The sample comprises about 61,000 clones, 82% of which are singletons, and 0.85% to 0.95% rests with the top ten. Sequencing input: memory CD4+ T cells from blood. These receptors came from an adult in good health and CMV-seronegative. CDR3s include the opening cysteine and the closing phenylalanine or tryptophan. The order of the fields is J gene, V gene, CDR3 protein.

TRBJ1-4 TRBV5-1 CASSLRQGQNEKLFF
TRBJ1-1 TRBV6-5 CASSYGGTEAFF
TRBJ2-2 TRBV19 CASSITSAGNTGELFF
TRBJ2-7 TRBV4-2 CASSREMTSSVGWQYF
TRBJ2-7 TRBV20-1 CSAATDYEQYF
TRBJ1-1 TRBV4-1 CASSQVHSHGTDNTEAFF
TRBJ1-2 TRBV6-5 CASSHGQGDGYTF
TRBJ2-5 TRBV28 CASSHPDRAYQETQYF
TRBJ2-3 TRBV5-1 CASSLEDPTDTQYF
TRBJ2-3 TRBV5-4 CASSLGQAIPSTDTQYF
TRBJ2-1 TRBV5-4 CASSSALGGRTNEQFF
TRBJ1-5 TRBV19 CASDDTFDQPQHF
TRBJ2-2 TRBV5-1 CASSQGTGTMTGELFF
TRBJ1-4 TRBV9 CASSVGLATNEKLFF
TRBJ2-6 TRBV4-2 CASSLVLSSGANVLTF
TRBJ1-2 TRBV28 CASSFGGGVYGYTF
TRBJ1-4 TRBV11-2 CASSLAAGAREKLFF
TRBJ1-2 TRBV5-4 CASTSTGGVYGYTF
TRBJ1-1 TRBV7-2 CASSLVTGANTEAFF
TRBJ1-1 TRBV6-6 CATQKRPHTEAFF
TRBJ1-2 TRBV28 CASSFSRTGGSGGYTF
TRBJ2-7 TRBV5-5 CASSFETGHSYEQYF
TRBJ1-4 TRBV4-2 CASSQEGSGWEKLFF
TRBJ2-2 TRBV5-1 CASSGQGDTGELFF
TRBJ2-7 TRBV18 CASSGRASGSHEQYF
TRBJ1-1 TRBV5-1 CASSLVPGGDTEAFF
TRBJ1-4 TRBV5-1 CASSSLDGRDKLFF
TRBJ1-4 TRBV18 CASSPSNEKLFF
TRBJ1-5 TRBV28 CASRRTRNSNQPQHF
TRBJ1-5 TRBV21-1 CASSNGVGGDSNQPQHF
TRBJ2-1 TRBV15 CATSRGRQDQFF
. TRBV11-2 CASSPSTGGYEQYF
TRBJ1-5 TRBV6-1 CASSSGQGQWPQHF
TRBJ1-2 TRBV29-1 CSVEHPGTNYGGYTF
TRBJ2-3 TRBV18 CASSPSSTDTQYF
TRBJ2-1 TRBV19 CASSLIGTSYNEQFF
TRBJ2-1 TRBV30 CALTRRGSYNEQFF
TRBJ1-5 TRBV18 CASSPGGARGSAGPQHF
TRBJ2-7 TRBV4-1 CASSQMSFRGARREQYF
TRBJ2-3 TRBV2 CASSGLAGRTEGDTQYF
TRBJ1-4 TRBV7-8 CASSSPGGPNEKLFF
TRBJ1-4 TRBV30 CVTDNNEKLFF
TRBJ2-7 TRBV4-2 CASSQTADTYEQYF
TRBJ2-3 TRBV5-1 CASSLWDLTDTQYF